The 6 T cell receptor beta chains in this list originate from one sample, sequenced in a study of vaccination effects on CD4 cells after COVID-19. These receptors are not linked to any known antigen. On day 10 of culture, CD4+ T cells were separated out. Two-dose BNT162b2 or mRNA-1273 vaccination was given to participants. The protocol was immunoSEQ multiplex PCR, while the TCRdb copy is restricted to in-frame clones and leaves out a portion. The table lists around 62,000 clones, around 69% of them singletons, with about 2% in the top ten. Material: CD4+ T cells from PBMCs cultured without peptide, obtained after COVID-19 vaccination. Receptor source: a human donor who received a COVID-19 vaccine.

The chain is built from TRBV6-5 and TRBJ1-3; D unresolved. The V and J ends lost 0 bases and 5 bases respectively, with 8 bases between them. Germline loops: CDR1 MNHEY, CDR2 SVGAGI. The CDR3 is 14 residues long. The CDR3 region is CASSYSGRRNTIYF. For the CDR3, the DNA is TGTGCCAGCAGTTACTCTGGGAGGAGAAACACCATATATTTT.

The chain is built from TRBV18 and TRBJ1-2, with 8 nucleotides matching TRBD1. The CDR3 runs 16 residues. With V trimmed by 2 bases and J by 1 base, 6 bases remained unmatched. Germline V gene lookup returns CDR1 KGHSH and CDR2 LQKENI. The CDR3 bases are TGTGCCAGCTCACCAGGGACAGGTGGGATTAACTATGGCTACACCTTC. Translating gives CASSPGTGGINYGYTF.

This chain links TRBV11-2 with TRBJ1-6; TRBD1 agrees at 7 bases. Trimming at V came to 1 base and at J to 7 bases, leaving 10 bases not matched to a gene. The CDR3 contains 17 residues. In germline, CDR1 is SGHAT, CDR2 FQNNGV. The CDR3 nucleotides read TGTGCCAGCAGCTTAGGCCCTGGGACAGCCGGGAATTCACCCCTCCACTTT. This translates into CASSLGPGTAGNSPLHF.

The V and J genes are TRBV7-3 and TRBJ1-1, with D perhaps matching TRBD1 (5 bases). The CDR3 has 13 residues. CDR1 is SGHTA and CDR2 is FQGTGA in the germline V gene. V gave up 2 bases and J gave up 10 bases, with 14 bases separating them. CDR3 sequence (DNA): TGTGCCAGCAGCTTAGTGGAGGGGACCTCAGCTTTCTTT. Its protein product is CASSLVEGTSAFF.

The chain couples TRBV7-2 to TRBJ2-1, with unresolved D. V shed 2 bases and J shed 2 bases, with 7 bases lying between them. Germline V CDR1 and CDR2: SGHTA, FQGNSA. The CDR3 consists of 14 residues. CDR3 bases: TGTGCCAGCAGCTTAACCCGCACCTACAATGAGCAGTTCTTC. It translates to CASSLTRTYNEQFF.

V usage is TRBV12-3 or TRBV12-4 and J usage is TRBJ1-2; D uncertain. The CDR3 is 10 residues long. The V and J ends lost 6 bases and 4 bases respectively, with 3 bases between them. The DNA for the CDR3 is TGTGCCAGCAGCCGCTATGGCTACACCTTC. It translates to CASSRYGYTF.